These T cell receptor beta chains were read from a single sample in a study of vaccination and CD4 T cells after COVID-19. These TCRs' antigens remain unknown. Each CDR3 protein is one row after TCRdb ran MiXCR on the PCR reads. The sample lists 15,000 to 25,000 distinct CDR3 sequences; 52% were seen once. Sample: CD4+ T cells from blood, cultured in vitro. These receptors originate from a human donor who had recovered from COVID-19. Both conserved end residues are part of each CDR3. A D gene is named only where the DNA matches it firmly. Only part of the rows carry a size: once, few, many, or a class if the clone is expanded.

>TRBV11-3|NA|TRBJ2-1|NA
CASSLEAFSSYNEQFF
TGTGCCAGCAGCTTAGAGGCTTTCAGCTCCTACAATGAGCAGTTCTTC
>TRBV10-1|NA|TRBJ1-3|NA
CASSEGSGDLSGNTIYF
TGCGCCAGCAGTGAAGGGTCCGGAGACCTCTCTGGAAACACCATATATTTT
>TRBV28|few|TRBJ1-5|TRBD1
CATKDRGNQPQHF
TGTGCCACCAAAGACAGGGGCAATCAGCCCCAGCATTTT
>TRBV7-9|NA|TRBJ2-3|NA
CASSQTTVSQYF
TGTGCCAGCAGCCAGACGACAGTTTCGCAGTATTTT
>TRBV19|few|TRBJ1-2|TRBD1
CASSPLQGATYGYTF
TGTGCCAGTAGTCCCTTACAGGGGGCGACGTATGGCTACACCTTC
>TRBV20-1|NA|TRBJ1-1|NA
CSAPPPQRFANTEAFF
TGCAGTGCCCCCCCTCCACAGAGGTTTGCGAACACTGAAGCTTTCTTT
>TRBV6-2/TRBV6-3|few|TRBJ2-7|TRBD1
CASSSRGQGGSYEQYF
TGTGCCAGCAGTTCTCGAGGACAGGGGGGGTCCTACGAGCAGTACTTC
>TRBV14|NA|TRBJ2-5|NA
CASSQDIWGRETQYF
TGTGCCAGCAGCCAAGATATTTGGGGGAGAGAGACCCAGTACTTC
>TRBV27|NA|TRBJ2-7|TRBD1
CASSPYAVTGALNYEQYF
TGTGCCAGCAGTCCTTATGCCGTGACAGGGGCGCTAAACTACGAGCAGTACTTC
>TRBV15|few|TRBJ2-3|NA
CATSREHRITDTQYF
TGTGCCACCAGCAGAGAGCACAGAATCACAGATACGCAGTATTTT
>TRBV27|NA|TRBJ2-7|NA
CASSTPYEQYF
TGTGCCAGCAGTACCCCCTACGAGCAGTACTTC
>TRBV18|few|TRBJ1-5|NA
CASSPTAGGGQPQHF
TGTGCCAGCTCACCAACTGCCGGGGGCGGTCAGCCCCAGCATTTT
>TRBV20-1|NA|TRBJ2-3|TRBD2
CRPGGLDLTDTQYF
TGCAGACCTGGGGGACTAGACCTGACAGATACGCAGTATTTT
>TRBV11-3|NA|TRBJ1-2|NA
CASSAGYGYTF
TGTGCCAGCAGCGCAGGCTATGGCTACACCTTC
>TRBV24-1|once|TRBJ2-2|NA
CATSDLGREAGELFF
TGTGCCACCAGTGATTTGGGCAGAGAAGCCGGGGAGCTGTTTTTT
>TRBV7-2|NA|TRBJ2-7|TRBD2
CASSLMLAGAGEQYF
TGTGCCAGCAGCTTAATGCTAGCGGGAGCGGGGGAGCAGTACTTC
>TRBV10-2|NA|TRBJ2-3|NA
CASRDRDGRTDTQYF
TGCGCCAGCAGAGACCGGGACGGACGCACAGATACGCAGTATTTT
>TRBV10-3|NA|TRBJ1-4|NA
CAIRGVGEEKLFF
TGTGCCATCCGGGGGGTAGGAGAGGAAAAACTGTTTTTT
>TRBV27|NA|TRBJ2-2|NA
CASSFSSGVNTGELFF
TGTGCCAGCAGTTTTTCTTCCGGGGTGAACACCGGGGAGCTGTTTTTT
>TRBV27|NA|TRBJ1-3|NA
CASSINSGNTIYF
TGTGCCAGCAGCATCAACTCTGGAAACACCATATATTTT
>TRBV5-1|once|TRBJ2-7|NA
CASSFGSLTYEQYF
TGCGCCAGCAGCTTCGGGAGTTTGACCTACGAGCAGTACTTC
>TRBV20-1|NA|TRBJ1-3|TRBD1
CSARGLPGQGFWNTVYF
TGCAGTGCGAGGGGTCTCCCGGGACAGGGTTTTTGGAACACCGTATATTTT
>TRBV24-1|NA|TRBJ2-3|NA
CATGDRIRDTQYF
TGTGCCACGGGAGACAGGATTCGAGATACGCAGTATTTT
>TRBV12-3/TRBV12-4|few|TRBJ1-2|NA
CASSFTNYGYTF
TGTGCCAGCAGTTTCACCAACTATGGCTACACCTTC
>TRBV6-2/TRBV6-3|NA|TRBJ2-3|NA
CASSLRYHSGERHTQYF
TGTGCCAGCAGCCTACGATATCACTCAGGGGAGCGCCATACGCAGTATTTT
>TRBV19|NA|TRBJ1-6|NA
CASSTPDTLNSPLHF
TGTGCCAGTAGTACCCCCGACACTCTTAATTCACCCCTCCACTTT
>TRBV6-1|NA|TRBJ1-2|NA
CASSEVPGAYGYTF
TGTGCCAGCAGTGAAGTCCCGGGGGCCTATGGCTACACCTTC
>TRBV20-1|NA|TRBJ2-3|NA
CSARRGPGVTDTQYF
TGCAGTGCTAGGCGTGGGCCGGGTGTCACAGATACGCAGTATTTT
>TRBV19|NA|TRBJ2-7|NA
CASSIPGTYEQYF
TGTGCCAGTAGTATCCCGGGGACCTACGAGCAGTACTTC
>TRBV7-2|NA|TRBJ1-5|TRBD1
CASSFRQGQPQHF
TGTGCCAGCAGCTTCCGACAGGGACAGCCCCAGCATTTT
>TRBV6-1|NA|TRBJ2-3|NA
CASSLREPSTDTQYF
TGTGCCAGCAGCCTCAGGGAGCCAAGCACAGATACGCAGTATTTT
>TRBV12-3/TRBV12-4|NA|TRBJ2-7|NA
CASSLGAAGRSPYEQYF
TGTGCCAGCAGTTTGGGGGCAGCGGGGAGGTCGCCCTACGAGCAGTACTTC
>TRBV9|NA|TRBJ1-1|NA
CASRATMNTEAFF
TGTGCCAGCAGGGCTACCATGAACACTGAAGCTTTCTTT
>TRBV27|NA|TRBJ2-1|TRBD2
CASSSSGSGNEQFF
TGTGCCAGCAGCAGTAGCGGGAGTGGAAATGAGCAGTTCTTC
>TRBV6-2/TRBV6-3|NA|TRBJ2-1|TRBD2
CASSYSLAGGVIGQSEQFF
TGTGCCAGCAGTTACTCCCTAGCGGGGGGTGTAATCGGTCAAAGTGAGCAGTTCTTC
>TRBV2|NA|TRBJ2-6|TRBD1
CASRLGQGAGANVLTF
TGTGCCAGCAGATTGGGACAGGGGGCTGGGGCCAACGTCCTGACTTTC
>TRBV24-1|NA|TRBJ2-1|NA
CATSEPRHTGNEQFF
TGTGCCACCAGTGAACCTCGTCACACCGGGAATGAGCAGTTCTTC
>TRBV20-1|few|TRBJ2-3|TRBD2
CSAQGLAGAADTQYF
TGCAGTGCTCAGGGACTAGCGGGAGCAGCAGATACGCAGTATTTT